This entry describes one T cell receptor beta chain. The record originates from a study of blood T cell repertoires in COVID-19. The assay was immunoSEQ multiplex PCR, and TCRdb's table has in-frame clones only and misses some. The table records 80,000 to 90,000 clones, around nine tenths of them present only once. The CDR3 has 15 residues. The V segment lost 4 bases and the J segment 0 bases; nucleotides outside the gene matches: 4. The germline V gene encodes CDR1 LNHDA and CDR2 SQIVND (reference sequence). The receptor comes from a man aged 35 to 55 with acute or convalescent COVID-19. The sequenced sample consisted of peripheral blood. The chain has TRBV19 and TRBJ2-3; 7 nucleotides agree with TRBD1. CDR3 sequence reads: CASSTQGVSTDTQYF. The CDR3 DNA sequence: TGTGCCAGTAGTACCCAGGGGGTGAGCACAGATACGCAGTATTTT.